This TCR beta chain was captured in a study of blood T cells in healthy people across ages. The CDR3 extends over 14 amino acids. V was pared by 6 bases and J by 2 bases, with 17 bases between. The germline CDR1 and CDR2 sequences are DFQATT and SNEGSKA (reference sequence). It was approximately 10 milliliters of peripheral blood that were drawn from each donor. Overall study results and limits: Considered underestimates were the diversity estimates obtained from one million T cells.

For this clonotype: Antigen: not known.

Primed by a sample-barcoded 5' primer and a J-beta primer mix, a second PCR proceeded for 7 to 11 cycles. Via MiXCR, TCRdb re-called the 5' RACE reads, giving one row per CDR3 protein. This sample yields under 2 million distinct CDR3 sequences, of which roughly 32% are seen a single time; approximately 10% belongs to the top ten. Sequencing was done on a sample of blood. The sequence was obtained from a woman aged 30 to 39 in good health. The chain joins TRBV20-1 to TRBJ2-7; a possible D gene is TRBD2 (6 bases). CDR3 residues: CSAMEGSATYEQYF. CDR3 DNA: TGCAGTGCCATGGAGGGGTCAGCAACCTACGAGCAGTACTTC.